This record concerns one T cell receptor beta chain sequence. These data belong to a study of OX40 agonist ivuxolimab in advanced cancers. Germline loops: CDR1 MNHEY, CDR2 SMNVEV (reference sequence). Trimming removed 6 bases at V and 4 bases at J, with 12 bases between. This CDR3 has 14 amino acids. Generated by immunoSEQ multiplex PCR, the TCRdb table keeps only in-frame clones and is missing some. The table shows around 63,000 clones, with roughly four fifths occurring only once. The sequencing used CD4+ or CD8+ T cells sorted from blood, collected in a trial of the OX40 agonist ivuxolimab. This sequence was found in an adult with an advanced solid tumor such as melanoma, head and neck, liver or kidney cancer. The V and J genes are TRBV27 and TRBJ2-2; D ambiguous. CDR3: CASRAGPITGELFF. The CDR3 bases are TGTGCCAGCAGAGCAGGACCTATCACCGGGGAGCTGTTTTTT.